Presented here are 26 T cell receptor beta chains from one specimen sequenced in a study of cytomegalovirus exposure and HLA in healthy donors. Produced via immunoSEQ multiplex PCR; TCRdb's table is partial and in-frame only. Of 90,000 to 130,000 clones in the sample, around 95% were seen once. The specimen was PBMCs. The source is a young woman in good health and CMV-seronegative.

The J gene is TRBJ2-7, the V gene TRBV2; D perhaps matches TRBD1 (5 bases). Trimming stripped 5 bases from V and 6 bases from J, with 17 bases between. This CDR3 has 14 residues. The germline CDR1 and CDR2 sequences are SNHLY and FYNNEI. The CDR3 DNA is TGTGCCAGCAGTTGGGGCAGGGATACGGCCGAGCAGTACTTC. Protein: CASSWGRDTAEQYF.

The genes are TRBV4-2 and TRBJ2-4, with TRBD2 matching 8 bases. CDR1 and CDR2 from the germline V gene are LGHNA and YNFKEQ. Trimming removed 1 base from V and 1 base from J; junction bases left unmatched: 9. The CDR3 loop spans 18 amino acids. The CDR3 nucleotides read TGTGCCAGCAGCCAAGTTTTCGGTCGGGAGGGGGCCAAAAACATTCAGTACTTC. Translated, it gives CASSQVFGREGAKNIQYF.

The J gene is TRBJ1-1, the V gene TRBV4-3, with TRBD1 as a possible D gene (5 bases). CDR3 length equals 14 residues. V lost 3 bases to trimming and J lost 4 bases, with 12 bases between them. Germline V gene lookup returns CDR1 LGHNA and CDR2 YSLEER. For the CDR3, the DNA is TGCGCCAGCAGCCAGGTTGTCGGGGGCACTGAAGCTTTCTTT. It yields the protein CASSQVVGGTEAFF.

The table lists this clone with a count of one. The chain joins TRBV4-3 to TRBJ2-1; D unresolved. This CDR3 region has 12 residues. CDR1 LGHNA and CDR2 YSLEER come from the germline V gene. V gave up 1 base and J gave up 9 bases, with 7 bases separating them. CDR3 amino acids: CASSQGFGEQFF. The CDR3 nucleotides read TGCGCCAGCAGCCAAGGGTTCGGTGAGCAGTTCTTC.

V is TRBV7-9 and J is TRBJ1-1; D is undetermined. The CDR3 has 12 amino acids. Germline CDR1 SEHNR, CDR2 FQNEAQ (reference sequence). Trimming stripped 3 bases from V and 1 base from J, with 3 bases between. CDR3 nucleotides: TGTGCCAGCAGCTTCGGGAACACTGAAGCTTTCTTT. Translated: CASSFGNTEAFF.

The V and J genes are TRBV5-4 and TRBJ2-3; TRBD2 aligns across 9 bases. This CDR3 spans 17 amino acids. Germline CDR1 and CDR2: SGHNT and YYREEE (reference sequence). V was clipped by 1 base and J by 0 bases; unmatched bases: 6. CDR3 sequence reads: CASSLLSSGGSTDTQYF. Written as DNA, the CDR3 is TGTGCCAGCAGCTTGCTAAGTAGCGGGGGTAGCACAGATACGCAGTATTTT. The full variable domain, its missing parts supplied by reference TRBV5-4 and TRBJ2-3, is ETGVTQSPTHLIKTRGQQVTLRCSSQSGHNTVSWYQQALGQGPQFIFQYYREEENGRGNFPPRFSGLQFPNYSSELNVNALELDDSALYLCASSLLSSGGSTDTQYFGPGTRLTVL.

The rearrangement joins TRBV9 to TRBJ2-1; TRBD2 aligns across 8 bases. CDR1 and CDR2 from the germline V gene are SGDLS and YYNGEE. This CDR3 comprises 16 residues. V trimming: 0 bases; J trimming: 1 base; junction bases outside the gene matches: 3. The CDR3 spells CASSVAASGSYNEQFF. As DNA, the CDR3 is TGTGCCAGCAGCGTAGCGGCTAGCGGGTCCTACAATGAGCAGTTCTTC. The variable domain in full, with the rest retrieved from reference TRBV9 and TRBJ2-1, is DSGVTQTPKHLITATGQRVTLRCSPRSGDLSVYWYQQSLDQGLQFLIQYYNGEERAKGNILERFSAQQFPDLHSELNLSSLELGDSALYFCASSVAASGSYNEQFFGPGTRLTVL.

The chain employs TRBV5-1 and TRBJ2-1, with D possibly TRBD2 on 6 matching bases. Trimming removed 4 bases at V and 6 bases at J, with 17 bases between. CDR1 and CDR2 from the germline V gene are SGHRS and YFSETQ. The CDR3 contains 15 residues. CDR3 DNA: TGCGCCAGCAGCCAGGGACTTCCCGGGGTCAATGAGCAGTTCTTC. Translated, it gives CASSQGLPGVNEQFF. Variable domain in full (rest from reference TRBV5-1 and TRBJ2-1): KAGVTQTPRYLIKTRGQQVTLSCSPISGHRSVSWYQQTPGQGLQFLFEYFSETQRNKGNFPGRFSGRQFSNSRSEMNVSTLELGDSALYLCASSQGLPGVNEQFFGPGTRLTVL.

This chain links TRBV23-1 with TRBJ2-2; tentative D call: TRBD2 (5 bases). TRBV23-1 counts as an open reading frame of uncertain function. The CDR3 is 21 amino acids. V shed 5 bases and J shed 0 bases, with 28 bases lying between them. The CDR3 coding sequence is TGCGCCAGCAGTGCCCACATCCCCCCCGTGGTCGGGGAGTCGAACACCGGGGAGCTGTTTTTT. Translating gives CASSAHIPPVVGESNTGELFF.

This chain's CDR3 is CASSVGDRGSPLHF. For the CDR3, the DNA is TGTGCCAGCAGCGTAGGGGACAGGGGTTCACCCCTCCACTTT. This chain links TRBV9 with TRBJ1-6, with 10 positions matching TRBD1. CDR3 length: 14 residues. V gave up 0 bases and J gave up 9 bases; unmatched junction bases: 0. Germline lookup yields CDR1 SGDLS and CDR2 YYNGEE.

This chain joins TRBV4-1 and TRBJ1-2; D is perhaps TRBD1 (5 bases). The CDR3 extends over 16 amino acids. Between the trimmed V and J ends, which lost 1 base and 7 bases, there was a span of 19 bases. Germline V gene data show CDR1 as MGHRA and CDR2 as YSYEKL. Here the CDR3 DNA reads TGCGCCAGCAGCCAAGCGTCGGGGGGGGGAGCTGCTGGCTACACCTTC. Encoded protein: CASSQASGGGAAGYTF.

V gene TRBV2 combines with J gene TRBJ1-6; TRBD1 is a possible D gene (6 bases). The CDR3 length is 18 residues. Germline lookup yields CDR1 SNHLY and CDR2 FYNNEI. Trimming stripped 0 bases from V and 8 bases from J, with 20 bases between. CDR3 region: CASSEASDSNSRDSPLHF. DNA of the CDR3: TGTGCCAGCAGTGAAGCGTCGGACAGCAACAGCCGGGATTCACCCCTCCACTTT.

The gene calls are TRBV19 and TRBJ2-7; 8 bases match TRBD2. CDR3 length: 17 amino acids. Germline lookup yields CDR1 LNHDA and CDR2 SQIVND (reference sequence). The trim removed 4 bases at V and 1 base at J, leaving 12 bases unmatched. The CDR3: CASSKTSAGLESYEQYF. Written as DNA, the CDR3 is TGTGCCAGTAGTAAGACCTCAGCGGGACTAGAGTCCTACGAGCAGTACTTC.

The chain employs TRBV9 and TRBJ2-1, with D perhaps TRBD2 (6 bases). CDR1 and CDR2 (germline): SGDLS, YYNGEE. This CDR3 region has 15 residues. Trimming removed 4 bases at V and 3 bases at J, with 14 bases between. CDR3 region: CASSRGTGVYNEQFF. The DNA for the CDR3 is TGTGCCAGCAGCAGGGGAACGGGAGTCTACAATGAGCAGTTCTTC.

This chain joins TRBV19 and TRBJ2-7; 7 bases are shared with TRBD1. CDR3 size: 15 residues. Germline values: CDR1 LNHDA, CDR2 SQIVND (reference sequence). The junction had 6 bases not matched to a gene; V was cut back by 3 bases and J by 1 base. The CDR3 DNA reads as TGTGCCAGTAGTATGACAGGGACCTTATCCTACGAGCAGTACTTC. Protein sequence: CASSMTGTLSYEQYF. Complete variable domain (other parts from reference TRBV19 and TRBJ2-7): DGGITQSPKYLFRKEGQNVTLSCEQNLNHDAMYWYRQDPGQGLRLIYYSQIVNDFQKGDIAEGYSVSREKKESFPLTVTSAQKNPTAFYLCASSMTGTLSYEQYFGPGTRLTVT.

The chain has TRBV5-5 and TRBJ2-7, with 10 bases lining up with TRBD1. The CDR3 runs to 14 residues. The germline CDR1 and CDR2 sequences are SGHKS and YYEKEE (reference sequence). The V and J ends lost 4 bases and 2 bases, in that order; junction bases with no gene match: 3. CDR3 in amino acids: CASSPGTGAYEQYF. In DNA form, the CDR3 reads TGTGCCAGCAGCCCCGGGACAGGGGCCTACGAGCAGTACTTC.

The chain has TRBV7-2 and TRBJ1-1, with 8 bases fitting TRBD1. The germline gives CDR1 SGHTA, CDR2 FQGNSA. This CDR3 is built from 12 residues. With 5 bases clipped from V and 8 bases from J, the junction kept 4 bases outside the gene matches. The CDR3 spells CASSTRTGEAFF. DNA of the CDR3: TGTGCCAGCAGCACCAGGACAGGGGAAGCTTTCTTT.

The rearrangement links TRBV7-9 to TRBJ2-7; a possible D gene is TRBD2 (7 bases). The CDR3 sequence is 13 residues long. CDR1 is SEHNR, CDR2 FQNEAQ, per germline (reference sequence). V shed 3 bases and J shed 9 bases, with 15 bases lying between them. CDR3 region: CASSFHGGQGQYF. The CDR3 nucleotides are TGTGCCAGCAGCTTCCACGGGGGGCAGGGGCAGTACTTC.

This chain uses TRBV2 with TRBJ2-7; tentatively, D is TRBD2 (5 bases). Germline CDR1 SNHLY, CDR2 FYNNEI. V lost 6 bases to trimming and J lost 9 bases, with 24 bases between them. This CDR3 is 15 amino acids long. The CDR3 sequence: CASREERVSASGQYF. DNA for the CDR3: TGTGCCAGCAGGGAGGAACGCGTGTCTGCATCCGGGCAGTACTTC. The complete variable domain, with remaining parts taken from reference TRBV2 and TRBJ2-7, reads EPEVTQTPSHQVTQMGQEVILRCVPISNHLYFYWYRQILGQKVEFLVSFYNNEISEKSEIFDDQFSVERPDGSNFTLKIRSTKLEDSAMYFCASREERVSASGQYFGPGTRLTVT.

The J gene is TRBJ2-1, the V gene TRBV6-4; D is unresolved. The CDR3 contains 13 residues. From germline, CDR1 is MRHNA and CDR2 SNTAGT. V gave up 4 bases and J gave up 7 bases, with 11 bases separating them. CDR3 nucleotide sequence: TGTGCCAGCAGTGCAACAGATGATAATGAGCAGTTCTTC. Its translation: CASSATDDNEQFF.

V is TRBV19 and J is TRBJ1-1; weak D call: TRBD1 (6 bases). Between the trimmed V and J ends, which lost 6 bases and 1 base, there was a span of 12 bases. In germline, CDR1 is LNHDA, CDR2 SQIVND (reference sequence). The CDR3 spans 14 residues. The CDR3 nucleotides read TGTGCCAGTAGGAAACAGGGACCGAACACTGAAGCTTTCTTT. It is translated as CASRKQGPNTEAFF.

V and J are TRBV19 and TRBJ1-4; 7 bases fit TRBD1. This CDR3 has 17 amino acids. V lost 5 bases and J lost 5; bases outside the gene matches: 14. CDR1 and CDR2 from the germline V gene are LNHDA and SQIVND (reference sequence). CDR3 sequence (DNA): TGTGCCAGTAGTTCCGGGACAGTGGGACGGGAAAATGAAAAACTGTTTTTT. Amino acid sequence: CASSSGTVGRENEKLFF.

The gene calls are TRBV19 and TRBJ2-3, with 10 bases matching TRBD1. Losses at the gene ends were 1 base for V and 3 bases for J; bases not matched to a gene: 7. Germline V gene lookup returns CDR1 LNHDA and CDR2 SQIVND (reference sequence). The CDR3 length is 17 residues. The CDR3 nucleotides are TGTGCCAGTAGTATAGGACAGGGGGCTGGTTTAACAGATACGCAGTATTTT. Amino acid sequence: CASSIGQGAGLTDTQYF.

The chain recombines TRBV29-1 with TRBJ2-7; 9 nucleotides align to TRBD2. CDR3 size: 13 residues. V lost 4 bases and J lost 4; bases outside the gene matches: 5. In germline, CDR1 is SQVTM, CDR2 ANQGSEA. The CDR3, as DNA: TGCAGCGTTGCTTTGACTAGCGGTTACGAGCAGTACTTC. As protein: CSVALTSGYEQYF.

The rearrangement links TRBV7-2 to TRBJ1-2; possibly TRBD1 for D (6 bases). Trimming stripped 3 bases from V and 0 bases from J, with 8 bases between. The germline gives CDR1 SGHTA, CDR2 FQGNSA. This CDR3 is 14 amino acids long. CDR3 DNA: TGTGCCAGCAGCTTTGCAGGGGCTAACTATGGCTACACCTTC. The encoded protein is CASSFAGANYGYTF.

This chain connects TRBV4-2 to TRBJ2-2; D may be TRBD2 (5 bases). V lost 1 base, J lost 1 base, and 13 bases lay in between. Germline CDR1 LGHNA, CDR2 YNFKEQ. This CDR3 spans 17 amino acids. The CDR3 region has the DNA TGTGCCAGCAGCCAAGTTGGGCTAGCTGAGAACACCGGGGAGCTGTTTTTT. Translated: CASSQVGLAENTGELFF.